This TCR beta chain was recovered during a study of T cell responses to AZD1222 COVID-19 vaccine. Study-level findings and limits: Repertoire sampling occurred only after the peak T cell response.

Points on this clone: Its antigen is as yet unknown.

This CDR3 has 14 amino acids. Germline values: CDR1 LGHDT, CDR2 YNNKEL (reference sequence). V lost 2 bases and J 4 bases, leaving 11 bases between the germline ends. The repertoire was sequenced with immunoSEQ multiplex PCR; TCRdb's copy has only in-frame clones and lacks some. There are tens of thousands of clones in the sample; about 88% occur only once, and approximately 8.6% lies in the top ten. V is TRBV3-1 (or the pseudogene TRBV3-2) and J is TRBJ1-1; D is unclear. The source material was peripheral blood, sampled 28 days after the second AZD1222 dose. The receptor's source is an adult who received the AZD1222 COVID-19 vaccine. The CDR3 loop is CASSQTGGGTEAFF. Here the CDR3 DNA reads TGTGCCAGCAGCCAAACGGGTGGCGGCACTGAAGCTTTCTTT.